Only a few counts were recorded for the clone carrying this TCR beta chain. What it recognizes is unknown. The data were obtained in a study of cytomegalovirus exposure and HLA in healthy donors. Study-wide results and caveats: Later genetic work tied a missense DCLRE1C variant to beta-chain V and J trimming. It was confirmed in vitro that a few of the CMV-associated chains were specific for CMV antigens.

The CDR3 runs 14 residues. The germline V gene encodes CDR1 MGHDK and CDR2 SYGVNS. Trimming removed 4 bases at V and 4 bases at J, with 11 bases between. The donors (healthy individuals) were bone marrow donors. PCR primers comprised 60 Vbeta and 13 Jbeta primers. Using immunoSEQ multiplex PCR, the repertoire was profiled, and TCRdb retains in-frame clones only, with some absent. The sample lists more than 90,000 clones, roughly 63% occurring once. Sequenced: PBMCs. The receptor's source is a man between 50 and 59 years old in good health and CMV-seronegative. This chain uses TRBV25-1 with TRBJ2-1, with D possibly being TRBD2 (6 bases). The CDR3 sequence is CASSAGARYNEQFF. CDR3 coding DNA: TGTGCCAGCAGTGCGGGAGCCAGGTACAATGAGCAGTTCTTC.